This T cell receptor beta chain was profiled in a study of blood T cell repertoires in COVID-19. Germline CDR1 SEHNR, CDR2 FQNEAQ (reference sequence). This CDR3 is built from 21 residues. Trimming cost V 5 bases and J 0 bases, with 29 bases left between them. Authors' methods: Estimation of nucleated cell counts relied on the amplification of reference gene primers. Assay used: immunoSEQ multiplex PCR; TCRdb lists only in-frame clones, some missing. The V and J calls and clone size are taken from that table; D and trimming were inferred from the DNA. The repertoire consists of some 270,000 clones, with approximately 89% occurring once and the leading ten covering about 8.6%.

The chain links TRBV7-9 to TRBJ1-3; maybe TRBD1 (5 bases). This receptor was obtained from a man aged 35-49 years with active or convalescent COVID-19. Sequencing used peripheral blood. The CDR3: CASSTQPGSPQFYSSGNTIYF. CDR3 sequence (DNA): TGTGCCAGCAGCACCCAACCAGGGTCACCCCAATTCTACAGCTCTGGAAACACCATATATTTT.